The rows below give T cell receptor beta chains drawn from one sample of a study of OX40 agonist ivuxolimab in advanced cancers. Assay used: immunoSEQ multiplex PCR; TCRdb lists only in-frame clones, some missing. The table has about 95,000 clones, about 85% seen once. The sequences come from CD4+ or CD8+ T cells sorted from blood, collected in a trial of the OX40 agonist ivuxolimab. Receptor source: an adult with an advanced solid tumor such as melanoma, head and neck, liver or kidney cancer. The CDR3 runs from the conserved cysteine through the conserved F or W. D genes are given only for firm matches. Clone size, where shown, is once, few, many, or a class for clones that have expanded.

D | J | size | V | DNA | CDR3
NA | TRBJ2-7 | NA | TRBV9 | TGTGCCAGCAGCGTAGGAGGTGGCCTATCCTACGAGCAGTACTTC | CASSVGGGLSYEQYF
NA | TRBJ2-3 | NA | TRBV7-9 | TGTGCCAGCAGCTGGGGACTCCGTGGGGGAGATACGCAGTATTTT | CASSWGLRGGDTQYF
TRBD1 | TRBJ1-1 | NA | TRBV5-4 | TGTGCCAGCAGCTCTGGACGGAAGGGACAGGGGACTGAAGCTTTCTTT | CASSSGRKGQGTEAFF
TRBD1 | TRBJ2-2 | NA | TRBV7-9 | TGTGCCAGCAGCGACGGACAGGGGGCATCCGGGGAGCTGTTTTTT | CASSDGQGASGELFF
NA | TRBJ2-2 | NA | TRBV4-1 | TGCGCCAGCAGCCAAGTCGATTATAACACCGGGGAGCTGTTTTTT | CASSQVDYNTGELFF
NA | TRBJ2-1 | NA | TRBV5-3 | TGTGCCAGAAGCGCCCCCGAGAGACCTTGGAACAATGAGCAGTTCTTC | CARSAPERPWNNEQFF
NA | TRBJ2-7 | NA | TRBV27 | TGTGCCAGCAGTTTTGGGGCAGCCTACGAGCAGTACTTC | CASSFGAAYEQYF
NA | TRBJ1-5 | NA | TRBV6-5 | TGTGCCAGCAGTTACAACCTCAATCAGCCCCAGCATTTT | CASSYNLNQPQHF
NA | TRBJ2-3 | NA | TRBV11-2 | TGTGCCAGCAGCTTAGATCCCCGGACTGGGGATACGCAGTATTTT | CASSLDPRTGDTQYF
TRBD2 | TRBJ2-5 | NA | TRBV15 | TGTGCCACCAGCACTAGCGGGAGGGGGGAGACCCAGTACTTC | CATSTSGRGETQYF
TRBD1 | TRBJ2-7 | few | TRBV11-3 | TGTGCCAGCAGCTTGGACAGGGGTTCCTACGAGCAGTACTTC | CASSLDRGSYEQYF
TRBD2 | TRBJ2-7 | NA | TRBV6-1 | TGTGCCAGCAGTGCCCGACCGGGACTAGCGGTTAAATCCTACGAGCAGTACTTC | CASSARPGLAVKSYEQYF
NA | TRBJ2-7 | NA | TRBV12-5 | TGTGCTAGTGGTTCTAACCCTCTGGCGGCCTACGAGCAGTACTTC | CASGSNPLAAYEQYF
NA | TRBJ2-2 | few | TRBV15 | TGTGCCACCAGCAGAGATTCCATCGGGGAGCTGTTTTTT | CATSRDSIGELFF
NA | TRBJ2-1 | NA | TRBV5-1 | TGCGCCAGCCGAGCCGGTTATGAGCAGTTCTTC | CASRAGYEQFF
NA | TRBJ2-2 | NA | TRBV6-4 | TGTGCCAGCAGCCGGGACGTCCATCAGACCGGGGAGCTGTTTTTT | CASSRDVHQTGELFF
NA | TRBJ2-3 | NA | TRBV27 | TGTGCCAGCAGTCCCGGGACGTCCCTGCAGTATTTT | CASSPGTSLQYF
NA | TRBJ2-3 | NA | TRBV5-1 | TGCGCCAGCAGCTCAGGGGGGGACAGCACAGATACGCAGTATTTT | CASSSGGDSTDTQYF
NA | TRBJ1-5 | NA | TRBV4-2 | TGTGCCAGCAGCCGGGCCTATAGCAATCAGCCCCAGCATTTT | CASSRAYSNQPQHF
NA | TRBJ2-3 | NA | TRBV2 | TGTGCCAGCAGTGGATATACAGGGTCAGATACGCAGTATTTT | CASSGYTGSDTQYF
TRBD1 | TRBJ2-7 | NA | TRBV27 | TGCGCCAGCAGCCAGGGGGACGTCTCCTACGAGCAGTACTTC | CASSQGDVSYEQYF
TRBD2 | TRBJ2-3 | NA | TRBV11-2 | TGTGCCAGCAGCCCCGGGACTAGCGGGAGAGATACGCAGTATTTT | CASSPGTSGRDTQYF
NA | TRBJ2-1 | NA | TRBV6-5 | TGTGCCAGCAGTTACGTCCGGGGGCACAATGAGCAGTTCTTC | CASSYVRGHNEQFF
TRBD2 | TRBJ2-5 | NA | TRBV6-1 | TGTGCCAGCTATCACCAGGACGCGGGAGTTCAGACCCAGTACTTC | CASYHQDAGVQTQYF
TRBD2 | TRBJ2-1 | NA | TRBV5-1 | TGCGCCAGCAGCCTACTAGCGGGATCTACAAGTGAGCAGTTCTTC | CASSLLAGSTSEQFF
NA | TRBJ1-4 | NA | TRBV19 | TGTGCCAGTAGTATTTCCAGGGAGGCATTTAATGAAAAACTGTTTTTT | CASSISREAFNEKLFF
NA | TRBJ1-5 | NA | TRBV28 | TGTGCCAGCAGTCAGATCTCAGGGGAGCAGCCCCAGCATTTT | CASSQISGEQPQHF
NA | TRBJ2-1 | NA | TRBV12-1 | TGTGCCAGCAGCATAAGGACGCGACGGCCCCGAAATGAGCAGTTCTTC | CASSIRTRRPRNEQFF
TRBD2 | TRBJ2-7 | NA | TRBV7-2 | TGTGCCAGCAACTCGGGGGGTACGAGGGAGCAGTACTTC | CASNSGGTREQYF
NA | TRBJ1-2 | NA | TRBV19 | TGTGCCACCGGATCAACAGCTAACTATGGCTACACCTTC | CATGSTANYGYTF
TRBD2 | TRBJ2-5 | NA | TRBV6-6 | TGTGCCAGCAGGCCCGGGTCGTGGGAGGGCCGGGAGACCCAGTACTTC | CASRPGSWEGRETQYF
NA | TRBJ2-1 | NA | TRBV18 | TGTGCCAGCTCACCACCGACCGTGGATGAGCAGTTCTTC | CASSPPTVDEQFF
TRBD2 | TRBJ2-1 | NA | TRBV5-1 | TGCGCCAGCAGCCCAACCACTAGCGGGGCAAGCAATGAGCAGTTCTTC | CASSPTTSGASNEQFF
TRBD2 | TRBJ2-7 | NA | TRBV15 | TGTGCCTCTAGCCGGGGGGATGTAAACGGGCAGTACTTC | CASSRGDVNGQYF
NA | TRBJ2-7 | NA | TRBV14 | TGTGCCAGCAGCCAAGATCGGTCTCGCCACTACGAGCAGTACTTC | CASSQDRSRHYEQYF
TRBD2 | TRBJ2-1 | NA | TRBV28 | TGTGCCAGCAGTCGGACTAGCGGGAGTATTTTGGATGAGCAGTTCTTC | CASSRTSGSILDEQFF
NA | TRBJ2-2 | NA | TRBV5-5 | TGTGCCAGCAGCTTACAGAACACCGGGGAGCTGTTTTTT | CASSLQNTGELFF
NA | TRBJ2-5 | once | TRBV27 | TGTGCCAGCAGATCCGGCCTGGGGACCCAGTACTTC | CASRSGLGTQYF
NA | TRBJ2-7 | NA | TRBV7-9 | TGTGCCAGCAGCTCAGACTCCTCCTACGAGCAGTACTTC | CASSSDSSYEQYF
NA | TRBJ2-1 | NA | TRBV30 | TGTGCCTGGAGCGGTCTGAATGAGCAGTTCTTC | CAWSGLNEQFF
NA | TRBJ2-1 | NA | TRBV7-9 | TGTGCCAGCAGAACAGACACGACCAATGAGCAGTTCTTC | CASRTDTTNEQFF